Listed here is a single T cell receptor (beta chain). Its antigen is unknown. This record comes from a study of shared clonotypes between healthy human individuals. General study findings and limits: Shared clonotypes across all four donors exceeded non-shared ones in generation probability.

V shed 6 bases and J shed 2 bases, with 19 bases lying between them. CDR1 and CDR2 from the germline V gene are KGHSH and LQKENI. CDR3 length: 16 amino acids. The assay was immunoSEQ multiplex PCR, and TCRdb's table has in-frame clones only and misses some. The repertoire holds 2,500,000 or so clones, roughly 92% seen once, with over 0.12% in the top ten. Sequencing was performed on naive CD4+ T cells sorted from blood. Subset indicated: CD45RA+ positively selected. The rearrangement uses TRBV18 and TRBJ1-1; tentatively, D is TRBD1 (6 bases). The origin of this receptor is a young man in good health. This CDR3 is CASSLYRTDLNTEAFF. The DNA for the CDR3 is TGTGCCAGCTCCCTTTACAGGACAGATTTAAACACTGAAGCTTTCTTT.